The clone carrying this T cell receptor (beta chain) has a handful of counts. These data originate in a study of blood T cell repertoires in COVID-19. The wider study: T cells, B-cell-depleted T cells, or PBMCs supplied cDNA or gDNA.

Participant-given clinical history determined each cohort assignment. Donors in Cohort 3 who had recovered were those with two negative PCRs, healthcare professional clearance, or resolution of their symptoms. The ends lost 3 bases at V and 4 bases at J; junction bases unmatched: 4. The length of the CDR3 is 15 residues. The V gene's germline CDR1 is KGHSH and CDR2 LQKENI. This table comes from immunoSEQ multiplex PCR, and its TCRdb copy is limited to in-frame clones, with some not included. The sample has approximately 170,000 clones, less than 85% seen once. Sequenced sample: PBMCs or T cells enriched from blood (not recorded which). The genes are TRBV18 and TRBJ2-2, with 8 bases that match TRBD1. This sequence originates from a woman aged 25-40 years who had recovered from COVID-19. CDR3 in amino acids: CASSPGQDPTGELFF. As DNA, the CDR3 is TGTGCCAGCTCACCGGGACAGGACCCCACCGGGGAGCTGTTTTTT.